The 31 T cell receptor beta chains in this list originate from one sample, sequenced in a study of lymphopenia after photon versus proton radiotherapy. Here immunoSEQ multiplex PCR was the method, and the copy in TCRdb shows in-frame clones only, minus some. The sample comprises over 40,000 clones, around 90% of which are singletons, and about a sixth rests with the top ten. Source: peripheral blood, taken from a patient treated with photon-based radiotherapy. These receptors came from a woman in her thirties or forties with cholangiocarcinoma.

The chain couples TRBV5-8 to TRBJ2-3; 16 positions match TRBD2. Germline loops: CDR1 SGHTS, CDR2 YDEGEE. The junction had 6 bases not matched to a gene; V was cut back by 4 bases and J by 4 bases. CDR3 size: 17 residues. As DNA, the CDR3 is TGTGCCAGCAGCGCGCCGGGACTAGCGGGGGGGCCAGATACGCAGTATTTT. It codes for CASSAPGLAGGPDTQYF.

In its sample, this clone was seen once. J is TRBJ2-5 and V is TRBV19, with TRBD1 identical over 7 bases. Trimming at V came to 3 bases and at J to 5 bases, leaving 3 bases not matched to a gene. The CDR3 sequence is 13 residues long. Germline V gene data show CDR1 as LNHDA and CDR2 as SQIVND (reference sequence). The CDR3 sequence: CASSITGAETQYF. CDR3 DNA: TGTGCCAGTAGTATTACAGGGGCGGAGACCCAGTACTTC. Filled out from reference TRBV19 and TRBJ2-5, the complete variable domain reads DGGITQSPKYLFRKEGQNVTLSCEQNLNHDAMYWYRQDPGQGLRLIYYSQIVNDFQKGDIAEGYSVSREKKESFPLTVTSAQKNPTAFYLCASSITGAETQYFGPGTRLLVL.

This sequence joins TRBV5-6 and TRBJ2-5; tentatively, D is TRBD1 (5 bases). Germline CDR1 reads SGHDT; CDR2 reads YYEEEE. Trimming took 4 bases from V and 1 from J, leaving 8 bases between them. The CDR3 has 13 residues. The CDR3 loop is CASSPDTQETQYF. In DNA, the CDR3 is TGTGCCAGCAGCCCGGACACCCAAGAGACCCAGTACTTC.

This chain joins TRBV6-1 and TRBJ2-1; 8 bases line up with TRBD1. V was pared by 4 bases and J by 8 bases, with 7 bases of the junction left unmatched. There are 14 residues in the CDR3. CDR1 MNHNS and CDR2 SASEGT come from the germline V gene. The CDR3 DNA reads TGTGCCAGCAGTGCTGACAGGGGTTGGGATGAGCAGTTCTTC. Translated: CASSADRGWDEQFF.

The gene calls are TRBV7-8 and TRBJ2-3; D is unclear. The CDR3 runs 12 residues. Trimming removed 3 bases at V and 3 bases at J, with 4 bases between. In germline, CDR1 is SGHVS, CDR2 FQNEAQ. The CDR3 DNA follows: TGTGCCAGCAGCTTCAAAACAGATACGCAGTATTTT. Residues: CASSFKTDTQYF.

This clone was seen once. The CDR3 nucleotides read TGTGCCAGCAGCTTTGGGACAGCTTGGGGCGGGGAGCTGTTTTTT. Its protein product is CASSFGTAWGGELFF. This sequence joins TRBV5-8 and TRBJ2-2; 7 bases agree with TRBD1. CDR3 size: 15 residues. The germline CDR1 and CDR2 sequences are SGHTS and YDEGEE. V was pared by 2 bases and J by 7 bases, with 8 bases of the junction left unmatched.

As DNA, the CDR3 is TGTGCCAGCAGCCCCCCTGACGAATCATCCTATGGCTACACCTTC. It yields the protein CASSPPDESSYGYTF. V usage is TRBV11-2 and J usage is TRBJ1-2, with D unresolved. This CDR3 is 15 amino acids long. The V and J ends lost 5 bases and 4 bases respectively, with 17 bases between them. Per the germline V gene, CDR1 is SGHAT and CDR2 is FQNNGV.

This chain joins TRBV25-1 and TRBJ2-3; 10 bases are shared with TRBD2. The CDR3 consists of 15 residues. From germline, CDR1 is MGHDK and CDR2 SYGVNS. The junction had 8 bases not matched to a gene; V was cut back by 8 bases and J by 3 bases. DNA of the CDR3: TGTGCCAGCCTCATGACTAGCGGGTCGACAGATACGCAGTATTTT. This encodes CASLMTSGSTDTQYF.

V usage is TRBV29-1 and J usage is TRBJ2-5; 8 nucleotides align to TRBD2. The germline V gene encodes CDR1 SQVTM and CDR2 ANQGSEA. The V gene end was trimmed by 4 bases and the J gene end by 2 bases; junction bases not matched to a gene: 3. This CDR3 contains 13 residues. The CDR3 region is CSVVGGGQETQYF. CDR3 in DNA: TGCAGCGTTGTGGGCGGGGGGCAAGAGACCCAGTACTTC.

The chain couples TRBV11-2 to TRBJ1-1; 9 nucleotides line up with TRBD1. CDR3 length equals 14 residues. V lost 5 bases, J lost 8 bases, and 9 bases stayed unmatched. CDR1 is SGHAT and CDR2 is FQNNGV in the germline V gene. The CDR3 DNA is TGTGCCAGCAGCCCCCGACAGGGGGAGAACGAAGCTTTCTTT. Translation gives CASSPRQGENEAFF.

CDR3 in DNA: TGTGCCTGGAGTGAACCCCTTGCCGGCTACACCTTC. Its protein is CAWSEPLAGYTF. The gene calls are TRBV30 and TRBJ1-2; no firm D call. CDR1 GTSNPN and CDR2 SVGIG come from the germline V gene (reference sequence). The CDR3 has 12 amino acids. The V end lost 1 base, the J end lost 8 bases, and 11 bases lay between the germline ends.

This chain links TRBV9 with TRBJ2-7; D uncertain. The germline V gene has CDR1 SGDLS and CDR2 YYNGEE. Trimming pared 4 bases from V and 2 bases from J, leaving 19 bases between. The CDR3 runs 16 residues. The CDR3 DNA reads TGTGCCAGCAGCCCTTCAGGACGACTTGTAGCCTACGAGCAGTACTTC. Translated: CASSPSGRLVAYEQYF. Looking up the rest from reference TRBV9 and TRBJ2-7 gives the full variable domain: DSGVTQTPKHLITATGQRVTLRCSPRSGDLSVYWYQQSLDQGLQFLIQYYNGEERAKGNILERFSAQQFPDLHSELNLSSLELGDSALYFCASSPSGRLVAYEQYFGPGTRLTVT.

The V call is TRBV5-8, the J call TRBJ2-3, with 8 positions matching TRBD2. The junction had 7 bases not matched to a gene; V was cut back by 4 bases and J by 3 bases. This CDR3 has 15 amino acids. The germline CDR1 and CDR2 sequences are SGHTS and YDEGEE. DNA of the CDR3: TGTGCCAGCAGCCTGGAGCGGGGGAGAACAGATACGCAGTATTTT. Protein sequence: CASSLERGRTDTQYF.

This chain links TRBV7-9 with TRBJ2-7, with D maybe TRBD1 (5 bases). Trimming shortened V by 2 bases and J by 2 bases, and 10 bases separated the two germline ends. The CDR3 is 14 residues long. Germline loops: CDR1 SEHNR, CDR2 FQNEAQ (reference sequence). The CDR3 is CASSLPGAPYEQYF. Written as DNA, the CDR3 is TGTGCCAGCAGCTTACCTGGGGCTCCCTACGAGCAGTACTTC.

The V call is TRBV19, the J call TRBJ2-3; a possible D gene is TRBD2 (6 bases). V gave up 7 bases and J gave up 5 bases, with 16 bases separating them. Germline V lookup: CDR1 LNHDA, CDR2 SQIVND (reference sequence). The CDR3 length is 14 residues. CDR3 sequence: CASNRQGGVDTQYF. The CDR3, as DNA: TGTGCCAGTAACCGGCAGGGAGGAGTAGATACGCAGTATTTT.

This rearrangement joins TRBV16 to TRBJ2-1; no definite D call. The CDR3 runs to 13 residues. Germline CDR1 reads KGHSY; CDR2 reads FQNENV. Trimming shortened V by 3 bases and J by 4 bases, and 7 bases separated the two germline ends. CDR3 sequence: CASSHYDYNEQFF. The CDR3 DNA sequence: TGTGCCAGCAGCCACTACGATTACAATGAGCAGTTCTTC.

This chain links TRBV6-1 with TRBJ2-3; TRBD2 matches at 12 bases. CDR3 length: 13 residues. CDR1 is MNHNS, CDR2 SASEGT, per germline. Germline trimming cut 10 bases from V and 5 bases from J; bases unmatched to any gene: 4. This CDR3 reads CAITTSGRDTQYF. CDR3 coding DNA: TGTGCCATTACGACTAGCGGGAGAGATACGCAGTATTTT.

The V and J genes are TRBV5-1 and TRBJ2-1; D gene ambiguous. V was pared by 0 bases and J by 10 bases, with 8 bases between. Germline V gene sequence: CDR1 SGHRS, CDR2 YFSETQ. The CDR3 has 12 residues. The CDR3 here is CASSLAEQEQFF. In DNA form, the CDR3 reads TGCGCCAGCAGCTTGGCCGAGCAGGAGCAGTTCTTC.

The sample holds a few counts of this clone. This rearrangement joins TRBV9 to TRBJ2-1, with TRBD2 identical over 12 bases. V dropped 3 bases and J dropped 4; count of bases not matched to a gene: 5. Germline V gene sequence: CDR1 SGDLS, CDR2 YYNGEE. This CDR3 contains 16 residues. The CDR3 loop reads CASSATSGGTYNEQFF. The CDR3 coding sequence is TGTGCCAGCAGCGCGACTAGCGGGGGAACTTACAATGAGCAGTTCTTC. Full variable domain (outside the CDR3, taken from reference TRBV9 and TRBJ2-1): DSGVTQTPKHLITATGQRVTLRCSPRSGDLSVYWYQQSLDQGLQFLIQYYNGEERAKGNILERFSAQQFPDLHSELNLSSLELGDSALYFCASSATSGGTYNEQFFGPGTRLTVL.

The chain links TRBV28 to TRBJ2-7; D may correspond to TRBD1 or TRBD2 (5 bases each). V was trimmed by 3 bases and J by 1 base, leaving 16 bases between them. The CDR3 extends over 16 amino acids. Germline loops: CDR1 MDHEN, CDR2 SYDVKM. The CDR3 region has the DNA TGTGCCAGCAGTTTTGCCCGGACGGGGCGTTCCTACGAGCAGTACTTC. This translates into CASSFARTGRSYEQYF.

The chain recombines TRBV29-1 with TRBJ2-2; 9 positions agree with TRBD1. J was trimmed by 5 bases and V by 6 bases; bases with no gene match: 7. CDR1 is SQVTM and CDR2 is ANQGSEA in the germline V gene. CDR3 length: 14 residues. The CDR3 bases are TGCAGCGTGAGACAGGGGGAACGGACCGGGGAGCTGTTTTTT. Residues: CSVRQGERTGELFF.

The sample holds one count of this clone. This sequence joins TRBV30 and TRBJ1-1; weak D call: TRBD1 (6 bases). V was pared by 1 base and J by 7 bases, with 25 bases between. The CDR3 has 17 residues. The germline V gene has CDR1 GTSNPN and CDR2 SVGIG (reference sequence). The CDR3 DNA sequence: TGTGCCTGGAGTGACCTCTTGTTCCTTACGGGGGGCAGTGAAGCTTTCTTT. Translated, it gives CAWSDLLFLTGGSEAFF.

As DNA, the CDR3 is TGTGCCTGGAGTACCGGACTCCCGGACACTGAAGCTTTCTTT. Its protein is CAWSTGLPDTEAFF. V is TRBV30 and J is TRBJ1-1, with D unresolved. V shed 2 bases and J shed 3 bases, with 13 bases lying between them. Germline CDR1 reads GTSNPN; CDR2 reads SVGIG (reference sequence). CDR3 size: 14 residues.

The genes are TRBV19 and TRBJ1-2; D is perhaps TRBD1 (5 bases). Germline V gives CDR1 LNHDA, CDR2 SQIVND (reference sequence). CDR3 size: 16 residues. Trimming pared 6 bases from V and 1 base from J, leaving 18 bases between. CDR3 protein: CASRRGQGLHNYGYTF. The DNA of the CDR3 is TGTGCCAGTAGGAGAGGCCAGGGATTACATAACTATGGCTACACCTTC. Together with reference TRBV19 and TRBJ1-2, the CDR3 gives the full variable domain: DGGITQSPKYLFRKEGQNVTLSCEQNLNHDAMYWYRQDPGQGLRLIYYSQIVNDFQKGDIAEGYSVSREKKESFPLTVTSAQKNPTAFYLCASRRGQGLHNYGYTFGSGTRLTVV.

The rearrangement uses TRBV7-9 and TRBJ2-4, with D perhaps TRBD1 (6 bases). The CDR3 totals 15 residues. CDR1 is SEHNR and CDR2 is FQNEAQ in the germline V gene (reference sequence). The V and J ends lost 2 bases and 1 base respectively, with 9 bases between them. The CDR3 nucleotides are TGTGCCAGCAGCTTAAATCAGGGGGCCAAAAACATTCAGTACTTC. Translation gives CASSLNQGAKNIQYF. Using reference TRBV7-9 and TRBJ2-4 for the parts outside the CDR3, the full variable domain is DTGVSQNPRHKITKRGQNVTFRCDPISEHNRLYWYRQTLGQGPEFLTYFQNEAQLEKSRLLSDRFSAERPKGSFSTLEIQRTEQGDSAMYLCASSLNQGAKNIQYFGAGTRLSVL.

This clone was counted between two and nine times. The chain joins TRBV27 to TRBJ1-2; 10 bases align to TRBD1. The germline CDR1 and CDR2 sequences are MNHEY and SMNVEV (reference sequence). The CDR3 is 16 amino acids. J gave up 4 bases and V 6 bases, and 11 bases lay outside the gene matches. The CDR3 sequence is CASSPGARTGGYGYTF. The CDR3 coding sequence is TGTGCCAGCAGCCCTGGGGCAAGGACAGGGGGCTATGGCTACACCTTC.

Here the CDR3 DNA reads TGTGCCTATGGCCCGGGACTAAGGAGTACGAACACTGAAGCTTTCTTT. This encodes CAYGPGLRSTNTEAFF. V gene TRBV5-4 combines with J gene TRBJ1-1; D perhaps matches TRBD1 (5 bases). The CDR3 is 16 amino acids. The germline gives CDR1 SGHNT, CDR2 YYREEE (reference sequence). The V end was cut by 10 bases, the J end by 1 base, with 23 bases between.

The chain links TRBV4-2 to TRBJ1-2, with 9 bases aligning to TRBD1. CDR3 length: 15 amino acids. Germline assignment: CDR1 LGHNA and CDR2 YNFKEQ. V lost 3 bases and J lost 2; bases outside the gene matches: 4. CDR3 protein: CASSQEDRGNYGYTF. CDR3 nucleotides: TGTGCCAGCAGCCAGGAAGACAGGGGGAACTATGGCTACACCTTC.

J is TRBJ2-7 and V is TRBV6-5, with 10 bases identical to TRBD2. The V gene end was trimmed by 8 bases and the J gene end by 7 bases; junction bases not matched to a gene: 8. From germline, CDR1 is MNHEY and CDR2 SVGAGI. The CDR3 is 13 residues long. The CDR3 sequence is CASQRGGPGEQYF. CDR3 in DNA: TGTGCCAGCCAGCGGGGGGGCCCGGGAGAGCAGTACTTC.

This chain connects TRBV29-1 to TRBJ1-4; D call uncertain. V lost 0 bases and J lost 10, with 9 bases in between. This CDR3 comprises 12 residues. Germline V gene lookup returns CDR1 SQVTM and CDR2 ANQGSEA. The CDR3: CSVEDQEGKLFF. CDR3 coding DNA: TGCAGCGTTGAAGATCAGGAGGGAAAACTGTTTTTT. Variable domain in full (rest from reference TRBV29-1 and TRBJ1-4): SAVISQKPSRDICQRGTSLTIQCQVDSQVTMMFWYRQQPGQSLTLIATANQGSEATYESGFVIDKFPISRPNLTFSTLTVSNMSPEDSSIYLCSVEDQEGKLFFGSGTQLSVL.

This clone was recorded only once. This chain connects TRBV5-6 to TRBJ2-3; 13 positions match TRBD2. V was pared by 4 bases and J by 2 bases, with 7 bases of the junction left unmatched. There are 17 residues in the CDR3. Germline V CDR1 and CDR2: SGHDT, YYEEEE. The CDR3 loop is CASSGGLAGVFTDTQYF. The CDR3 DNA reads as TGTGCCAGCAGCGGTGGACTAGCGGGGGTCTTCACAGATACGCAGTATTTT.